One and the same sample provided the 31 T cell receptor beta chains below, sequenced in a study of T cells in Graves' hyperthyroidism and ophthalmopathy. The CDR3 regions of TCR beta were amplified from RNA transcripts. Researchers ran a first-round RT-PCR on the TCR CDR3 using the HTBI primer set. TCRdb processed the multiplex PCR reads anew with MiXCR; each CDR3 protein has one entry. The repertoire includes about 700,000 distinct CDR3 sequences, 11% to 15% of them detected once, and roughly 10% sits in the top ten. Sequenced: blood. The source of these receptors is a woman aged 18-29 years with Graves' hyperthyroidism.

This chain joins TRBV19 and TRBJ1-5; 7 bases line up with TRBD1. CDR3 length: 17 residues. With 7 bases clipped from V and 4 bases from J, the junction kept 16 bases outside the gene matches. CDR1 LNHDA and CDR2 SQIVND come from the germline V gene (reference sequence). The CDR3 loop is CASTHRAGGTLNQPQHF. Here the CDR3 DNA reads TGTGCCAGTACGCATCGGGCAGGGGGGACCCTAAATCAGCCCCAGCATTTT.

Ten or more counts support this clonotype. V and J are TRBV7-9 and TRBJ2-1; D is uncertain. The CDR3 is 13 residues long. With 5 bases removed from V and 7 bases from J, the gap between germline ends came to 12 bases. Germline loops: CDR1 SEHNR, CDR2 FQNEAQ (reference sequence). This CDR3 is CASSPRERNEQFF. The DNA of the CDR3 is TGTGCCAGCAGCCCAAGGGAACGGAATGAGCAGTTCTTC.

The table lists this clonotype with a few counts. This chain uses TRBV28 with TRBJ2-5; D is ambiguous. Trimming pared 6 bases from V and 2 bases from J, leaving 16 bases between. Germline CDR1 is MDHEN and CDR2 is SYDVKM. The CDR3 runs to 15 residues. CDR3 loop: CASRPTVVPQETQYF. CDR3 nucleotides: TGTGCCAGCAGACCAACGGTAGTCCCTCAAGAGACCCAGTACTTC.

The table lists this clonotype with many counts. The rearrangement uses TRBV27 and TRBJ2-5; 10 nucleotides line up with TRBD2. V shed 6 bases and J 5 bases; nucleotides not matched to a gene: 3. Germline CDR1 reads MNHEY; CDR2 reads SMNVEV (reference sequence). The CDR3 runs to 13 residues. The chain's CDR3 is CASSGLAVETQYF. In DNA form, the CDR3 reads TGTGCCAGCAGCGGACTAGCGGTCGAGACCCAGTACTTC.

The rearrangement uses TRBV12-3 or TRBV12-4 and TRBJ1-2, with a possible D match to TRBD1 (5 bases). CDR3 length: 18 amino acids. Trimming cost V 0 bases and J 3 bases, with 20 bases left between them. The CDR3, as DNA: TGTGCCAGCAGTTTAGCTCCCCCCTACAGGCGGCGGTACTATGGCTACACCTTC. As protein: CASSLAPPYRRRYYGYTF.

The CDR3 DNA is TGTGCCTGGTCTCCGCTAGCGGGAGGAGAGACCCAGTACTTC. This codes for CAWSPLAGGETQYF. The chain employs TRBV30 and TRBJ2-5; 11 bases line up with TRBD2. The germline V gene has CDR1 GTSNPN and CDR2 SVGIG (reference sequence). The ends lost 5 bases at V and 4 bases at J; junction bases unmatched: 6. There are 14 residues in the CDR3.

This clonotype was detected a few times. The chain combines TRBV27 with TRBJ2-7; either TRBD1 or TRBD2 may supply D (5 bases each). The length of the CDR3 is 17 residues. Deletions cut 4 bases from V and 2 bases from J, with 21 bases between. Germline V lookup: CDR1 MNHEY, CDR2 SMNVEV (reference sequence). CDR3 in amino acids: CASSSMGEQVQPYEQYF. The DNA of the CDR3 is TGTGCCAGCAGTTCTATGGGGGAACAGGTCCAACCCTACGAGCAGTACTTC.

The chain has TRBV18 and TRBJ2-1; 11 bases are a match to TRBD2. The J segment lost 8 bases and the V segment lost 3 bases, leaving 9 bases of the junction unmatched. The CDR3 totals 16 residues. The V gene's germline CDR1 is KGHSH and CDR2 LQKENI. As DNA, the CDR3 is TGTGCCAGCTCACCTAATAGCGGGAGGGCCAGAGATGAGCAGTTCTTC. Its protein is CASSPNSGRARDEQFF.

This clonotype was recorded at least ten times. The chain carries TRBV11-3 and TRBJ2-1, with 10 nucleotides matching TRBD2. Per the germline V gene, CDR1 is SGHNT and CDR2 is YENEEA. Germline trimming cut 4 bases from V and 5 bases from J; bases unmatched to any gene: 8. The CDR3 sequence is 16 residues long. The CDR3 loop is CASSSTVLAGDNEQFF. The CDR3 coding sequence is TGTGCCAGCAGCTCCACCGTTCTAGCGGGGGACAATGAGCAGTTCTTC. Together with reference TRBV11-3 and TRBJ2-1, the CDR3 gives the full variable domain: EAGVVQSPRYKIIEKKQPVAFWCNPISGHNTLYWYLQNLGQGPELLIRYENEEAVDDSQLPKDRFSAERLKGVDSTLKIQPAELGDSAVYLCASSSTVLAGDNEQFFGPGTRLTVL.

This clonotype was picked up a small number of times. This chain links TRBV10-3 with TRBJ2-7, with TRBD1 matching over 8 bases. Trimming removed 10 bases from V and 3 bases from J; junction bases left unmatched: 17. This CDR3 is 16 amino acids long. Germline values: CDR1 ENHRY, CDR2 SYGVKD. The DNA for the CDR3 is TGTGCCACCCAGCCCCCAGGGGGCTCGGGGGTCTACGAGCAGTACTTC. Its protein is CATQPPGGSGVYEQYF.

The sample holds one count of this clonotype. The CDR3 protein is CASSLFAGSGYEQFF. The CDR3 DNA reads TGCGCCAGCAGCTTGTTCGCAGGGAGCGGGTATGAGCAGTTCTTC. J is TRBJ2-1 and V is TRBV5-1; D might be TRBD2 (6 bases). Germline CDR1 SGHRS, CDR2 YFSETQ. The CDR3 extends over 15 amino acids. Trimming shortened V by 1 base and J by 8 bases, and 16 bases separated the two germline ends.

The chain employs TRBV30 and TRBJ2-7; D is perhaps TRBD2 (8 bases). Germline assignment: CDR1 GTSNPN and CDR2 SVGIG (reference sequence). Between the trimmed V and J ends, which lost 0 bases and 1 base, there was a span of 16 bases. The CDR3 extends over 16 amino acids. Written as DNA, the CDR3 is TGTGCCTGGAGTGTTTCGGGAGGGGGCCGGTCCTACGAGCAGTACTTC. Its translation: CAWSVSGGGRSYEQYF.

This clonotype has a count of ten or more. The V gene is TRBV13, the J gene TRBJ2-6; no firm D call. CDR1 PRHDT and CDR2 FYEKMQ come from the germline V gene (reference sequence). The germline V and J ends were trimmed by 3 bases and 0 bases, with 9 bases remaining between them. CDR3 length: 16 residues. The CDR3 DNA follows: TGTGCCAGCAGCTTGGGGTTGGGCTCTGGGGCCAACGTCCTGACTTTC. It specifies CASSLGLGSGANVLTF.

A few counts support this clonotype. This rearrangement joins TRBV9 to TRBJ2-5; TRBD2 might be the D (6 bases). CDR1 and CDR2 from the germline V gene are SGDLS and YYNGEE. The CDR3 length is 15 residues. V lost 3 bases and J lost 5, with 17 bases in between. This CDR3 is CASSARAIGGETQYF. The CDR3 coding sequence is TGTGCCAGCAGCGCCCGGGCCATAGGAGGGGAGACCCAGTACTTC. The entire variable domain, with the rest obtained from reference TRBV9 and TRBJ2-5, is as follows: DSGVTQTPKHLITATGQRVTLRCSPRSGDLSVYWYQQSLDQGLQFLIQYYNGEERAKGNILERFSAQQFPDLHSELNLSSLELGDSALYFCASSARAIGGETQYFGPGTRLLVL.

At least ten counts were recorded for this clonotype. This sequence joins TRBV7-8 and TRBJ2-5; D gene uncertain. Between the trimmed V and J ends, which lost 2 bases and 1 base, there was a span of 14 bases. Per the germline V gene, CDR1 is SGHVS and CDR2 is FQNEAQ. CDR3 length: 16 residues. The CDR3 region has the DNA TGTGCCAGCAGCTTACGAAGGGTCAGTTTCCAAGAGACCCAGTACTTC. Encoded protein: CASSLRRVSFQETQYF.

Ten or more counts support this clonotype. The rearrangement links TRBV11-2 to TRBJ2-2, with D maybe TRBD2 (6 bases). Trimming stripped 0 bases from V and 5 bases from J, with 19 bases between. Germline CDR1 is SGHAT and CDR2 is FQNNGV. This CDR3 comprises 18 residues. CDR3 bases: TGTGCCAGCAGCTTAGATCCGGGCAACGGGAGAAGTACCGGGGAGCTGTTTTTT. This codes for CASSLDPGNGRSTGELFF.

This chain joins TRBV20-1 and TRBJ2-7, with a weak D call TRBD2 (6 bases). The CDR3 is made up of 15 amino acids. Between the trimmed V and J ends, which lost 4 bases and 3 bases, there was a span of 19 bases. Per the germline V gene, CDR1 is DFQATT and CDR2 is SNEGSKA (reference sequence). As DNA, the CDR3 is TGCAGTGCTACCTCCGGGGCGGGAAGTAGCTACGAGCAGTACTTC. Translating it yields CSATSGAGSSYEQYF.

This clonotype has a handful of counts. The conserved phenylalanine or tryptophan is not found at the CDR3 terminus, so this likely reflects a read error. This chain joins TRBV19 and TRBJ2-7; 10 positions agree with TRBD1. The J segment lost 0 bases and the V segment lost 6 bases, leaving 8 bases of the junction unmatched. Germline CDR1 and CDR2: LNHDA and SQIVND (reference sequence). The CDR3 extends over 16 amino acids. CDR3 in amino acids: CASRFGTGDFSYEQYL. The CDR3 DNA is TGTGCCAGTAGATTCGGGACAGGGGACTTCTCCTACGAGCAGTACCTC.

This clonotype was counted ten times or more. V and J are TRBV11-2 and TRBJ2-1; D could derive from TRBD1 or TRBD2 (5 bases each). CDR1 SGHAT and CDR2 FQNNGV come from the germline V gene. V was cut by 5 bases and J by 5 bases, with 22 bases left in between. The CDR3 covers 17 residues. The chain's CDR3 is CASSVGRGAGENNEQFF. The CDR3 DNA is TGTGCCAGCAGCGTAGGCAGAGGGGCTGGCGAGAACAATGAGCAGTTCTTC.

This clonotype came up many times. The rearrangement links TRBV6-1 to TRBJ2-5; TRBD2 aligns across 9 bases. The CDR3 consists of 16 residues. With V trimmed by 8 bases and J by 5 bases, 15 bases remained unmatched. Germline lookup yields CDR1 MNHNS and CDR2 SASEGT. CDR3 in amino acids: CASSGRAGGGIETQYF. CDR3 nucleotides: TGTGCCAGCTCGGGGAGAGCGGGAGGAGGTATTGAGACCCAGTACTTC.

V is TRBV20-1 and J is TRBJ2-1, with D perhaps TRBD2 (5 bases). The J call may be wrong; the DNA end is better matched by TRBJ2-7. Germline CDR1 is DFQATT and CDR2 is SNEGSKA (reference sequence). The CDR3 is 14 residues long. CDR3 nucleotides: TGCAGTGCTAGTCGAACTAGGGTCTACAATGAGCAGTACTTC. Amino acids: CSASRTRVYNEQYF.

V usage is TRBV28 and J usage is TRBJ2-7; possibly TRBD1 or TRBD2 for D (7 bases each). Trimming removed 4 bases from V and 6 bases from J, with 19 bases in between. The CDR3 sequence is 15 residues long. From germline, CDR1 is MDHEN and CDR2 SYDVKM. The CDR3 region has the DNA TGTGCCAGCAGTTCACCCAGGGGGGGGGGATCCGAGCAGTACTTC. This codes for CASSSPRGGGSEQYF.

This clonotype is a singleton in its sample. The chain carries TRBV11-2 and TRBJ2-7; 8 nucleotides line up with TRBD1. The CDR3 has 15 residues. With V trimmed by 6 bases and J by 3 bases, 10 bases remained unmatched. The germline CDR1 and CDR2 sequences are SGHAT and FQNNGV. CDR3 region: CASSFSRDRSYEQYF. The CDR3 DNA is TGTGCCAGCAGTTTCTCCCGGGACAGGAGCTACGAGCAGTACTTC.

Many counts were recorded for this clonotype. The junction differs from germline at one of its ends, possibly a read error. In DNA form, the CDR3 reads TGTGCCAGCAGCTTAGAGGGAGGGGGGCTGTTTTTT. This codes for CASSLEGGGLFF. V and J are TRBV11-2 and TRBJ2-2; weak D call: TRBD2 (7 bases). The V gene's germline CDR1 is SGHAT and CDR2 FQNNGV. The CDR3 covers 12 residues.

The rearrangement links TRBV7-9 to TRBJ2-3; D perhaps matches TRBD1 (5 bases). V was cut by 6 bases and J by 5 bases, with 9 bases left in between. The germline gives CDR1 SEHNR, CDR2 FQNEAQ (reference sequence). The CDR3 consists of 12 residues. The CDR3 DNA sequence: TGTGCCAGCAGGAGACAGATAGATACGCAGTATTTT. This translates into CASRRQIDTQYF.

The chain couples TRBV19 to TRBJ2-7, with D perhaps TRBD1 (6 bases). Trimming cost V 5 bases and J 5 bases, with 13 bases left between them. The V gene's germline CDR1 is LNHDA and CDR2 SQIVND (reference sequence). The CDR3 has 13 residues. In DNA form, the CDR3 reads TGTGCCAGTAGTGCCACAGGGAATCACGAGCAGTACTTC. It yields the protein CASSATGNHEQYF. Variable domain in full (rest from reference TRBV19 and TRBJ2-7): DGGITQSPKYLFRKEGQNVTLSCEQNLNHDAMYWYRQDPGQGLRLIYYSQIVNDFQKGDIAEGYSVSREKKESFPLTVTSAQKNPTAFYLCASSATGNHEQYFGPGTRLTVT.

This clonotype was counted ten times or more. CDR3 bases: TGTGCCAGCAGTTTAGCGGGACTAGCGGGATATCACAATGAGCAGTTCTTC. Its protein product is CASSLAGLAGYHNEQFF. The V and J genes are TRBV28 and TRBJ2-1; 13 bases agree with TRBD2. V lost 2 bases, J lost 5 bases, and 6 bases stayed unmatched. Per the germline V gene, CDR1 is MDHEN and CDR2 is SYDVKM. The CDR3 contains 17 residues.

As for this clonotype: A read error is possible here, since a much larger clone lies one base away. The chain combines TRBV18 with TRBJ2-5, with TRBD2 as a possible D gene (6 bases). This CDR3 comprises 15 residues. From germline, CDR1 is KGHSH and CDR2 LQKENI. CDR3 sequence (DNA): TGTACCAGCTCACCAAGCGGGTCACCGCTGGAGACCCAGTACTTC. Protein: CTSSPSGSPLETQYF.

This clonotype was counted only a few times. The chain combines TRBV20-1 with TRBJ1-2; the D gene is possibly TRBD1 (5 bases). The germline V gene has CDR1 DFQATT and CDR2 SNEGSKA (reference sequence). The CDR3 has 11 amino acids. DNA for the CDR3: TGCAGCTCAGGGACTGTCTATGGCTACACCTTC. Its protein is CSSGTVYGYTF.

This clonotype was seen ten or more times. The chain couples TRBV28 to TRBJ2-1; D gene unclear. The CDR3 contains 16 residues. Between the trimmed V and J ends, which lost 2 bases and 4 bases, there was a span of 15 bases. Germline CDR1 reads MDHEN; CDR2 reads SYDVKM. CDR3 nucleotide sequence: TGTGCCAGCAGTTTAGGGTCGTCGTGGGGATACAATGAGCAGTTCTTC. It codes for CASSLGSSWGYNEQFF.

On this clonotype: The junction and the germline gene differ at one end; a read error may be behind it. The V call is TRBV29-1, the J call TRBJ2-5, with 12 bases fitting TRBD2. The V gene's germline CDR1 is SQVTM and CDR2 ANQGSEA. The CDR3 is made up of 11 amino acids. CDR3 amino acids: CSVGLAGTQNF. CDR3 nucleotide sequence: TGCAGCGTCGGACTAGCGGGAACCCAAAACTTC.